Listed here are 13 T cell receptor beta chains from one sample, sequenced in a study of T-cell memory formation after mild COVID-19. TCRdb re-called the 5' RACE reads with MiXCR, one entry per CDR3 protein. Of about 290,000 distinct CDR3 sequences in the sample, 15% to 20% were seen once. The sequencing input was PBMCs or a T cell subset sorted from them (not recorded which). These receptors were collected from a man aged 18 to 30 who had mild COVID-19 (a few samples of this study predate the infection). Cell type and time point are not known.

The chain's CDR3 is CASGSFGQGGNTEAFF. The DNA for the CDR3 is TGTGCTAGTGGTTCTTTCGGACAGGGCGGGAACACTGAAGCTTTCTTT. The J gene is TRBJ1-1, the V gene TRBV12-5, with 8 positions matching TRBD1. There are 16 residues in the CDR3. The germline V gene encodes CDR1 LGHNT and CDR2 FRNRAP. V lost 4 bases to trimming and J lost 1 base; unmatched junction nucleotides: 8.

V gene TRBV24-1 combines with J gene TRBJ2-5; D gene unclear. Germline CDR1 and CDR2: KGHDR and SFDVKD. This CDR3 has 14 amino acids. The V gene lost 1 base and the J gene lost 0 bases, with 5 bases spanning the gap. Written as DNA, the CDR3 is TGTGCCACCAGTGATTTCTCGCACCAAGAGACCCAGTACTTC. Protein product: CATSDFSHQETQYF.

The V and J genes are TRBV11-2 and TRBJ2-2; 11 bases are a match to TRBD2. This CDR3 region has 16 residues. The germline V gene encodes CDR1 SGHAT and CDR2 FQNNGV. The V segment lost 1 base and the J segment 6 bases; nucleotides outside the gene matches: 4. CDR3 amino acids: CASSLGALAGAGELFF. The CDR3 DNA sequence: TGTGCCAGCAGCTTAGGCGCACTAGCGGGAGCCGGGGAGCTGTTTTTT.

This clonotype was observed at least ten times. The CDR3 sequence: CASSARERRSDTQYF. The CDR3 nucleotides read TGTGCCAGCAGCGCCCGGGAAAGGCGGTCAGATACGCAGTATTTT. The chain is built from TRBV5-6 and TRBJ2-3; D is perhaps TRBD2 (5 bases). The ends were cut back, 4 bases at V and 4 bases at J, with 16 bases in the middle. Germline-derived CDR1 and CDR2 are SGHDT and YYEEEE. The CDR3 extends over 15 amino acids.

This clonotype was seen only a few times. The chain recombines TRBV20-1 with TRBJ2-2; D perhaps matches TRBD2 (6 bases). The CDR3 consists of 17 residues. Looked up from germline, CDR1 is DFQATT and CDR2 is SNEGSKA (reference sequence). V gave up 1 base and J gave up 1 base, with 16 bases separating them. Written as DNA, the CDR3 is TGCAGTGCTAGAGGGGAGAGTGCGGGGCAGAACACCGGGGAGCTGTTTTTT. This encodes CSARGESAGQNTGELFF.

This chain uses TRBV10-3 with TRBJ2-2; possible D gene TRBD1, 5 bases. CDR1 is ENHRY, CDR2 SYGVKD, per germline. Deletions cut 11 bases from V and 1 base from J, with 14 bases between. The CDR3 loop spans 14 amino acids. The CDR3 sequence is CASQGFENTGELFF. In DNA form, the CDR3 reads TGTGCCTCCCAGGGATTTGAGAACACCGGGGAGCTGTTTTTT.

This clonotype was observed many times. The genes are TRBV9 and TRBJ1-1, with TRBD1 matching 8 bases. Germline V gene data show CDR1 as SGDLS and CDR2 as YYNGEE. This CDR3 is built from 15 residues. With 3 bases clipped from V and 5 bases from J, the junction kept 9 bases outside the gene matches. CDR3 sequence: CASSAVDRGWTEAFF. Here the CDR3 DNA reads TGTGCCAGCAGCGCCGTCGACAGGGGTTGGACTGAAGCTTTCTTT.

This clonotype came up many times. Written as DNA, the CDR3 is TGTGCTAGTGGTTTGGCCCGGGGGGAAGACACTGAAGCTTTCTTT. Protein sequence: CASGLARGEDTEAFF. J is TRBJ1-1 and V is TRBV12-5, with D possibly TRBD1 on 5 matching bases. V was clipped by 1 base and J by 3 bases, with 12 bases between them. The CDR3 has 15 amino acids. Germline V gene sequence: CDR1 LGHNT, CDR2 FRNRAP.

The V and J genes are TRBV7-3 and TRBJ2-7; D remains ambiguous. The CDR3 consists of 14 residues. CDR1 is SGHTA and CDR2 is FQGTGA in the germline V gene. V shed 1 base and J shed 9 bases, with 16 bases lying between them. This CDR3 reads CASSLSGPIRVQYF. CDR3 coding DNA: TGTGCCAGCAGCTTAAGCGGACCAATTCGGGTGCAGTACTTC.

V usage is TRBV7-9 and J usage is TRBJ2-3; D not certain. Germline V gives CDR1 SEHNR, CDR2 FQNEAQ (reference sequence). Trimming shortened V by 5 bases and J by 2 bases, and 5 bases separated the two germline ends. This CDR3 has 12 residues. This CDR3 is CASSTLTDTQYF. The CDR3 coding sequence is TGTGCCAGCAGCACCCTCACAGATACGCAGTATTTT. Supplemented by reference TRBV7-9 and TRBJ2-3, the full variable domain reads DTGVSQNPRHKITKRGQNVTFRCDPISEHNRLYWYRQTLGQGPEFLTYFQNEAQLEKSRLLSDRFSAERPKGSFSTLEIQRTEQGDSAMYLCASSTLTDTQYFGPGTRLTVL.

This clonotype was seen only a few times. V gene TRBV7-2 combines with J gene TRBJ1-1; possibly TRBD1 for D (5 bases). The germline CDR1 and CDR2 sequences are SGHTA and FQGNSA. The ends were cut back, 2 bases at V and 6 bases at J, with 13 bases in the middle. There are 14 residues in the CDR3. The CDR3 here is CASSLTREVAEAFF. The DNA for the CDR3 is TGTGCCAGCAGCTTAACCAGGGAGGTCGCTGAAGCTTTCTTT.

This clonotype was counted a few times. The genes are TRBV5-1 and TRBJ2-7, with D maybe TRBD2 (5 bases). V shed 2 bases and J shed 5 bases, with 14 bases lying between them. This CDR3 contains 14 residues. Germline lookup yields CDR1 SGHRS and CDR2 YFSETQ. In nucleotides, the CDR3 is TGCGCCAGCAGCTTCCGCGGTCCGAGGGACGAGCAGTACTTC. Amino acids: CASSFRGPRDEQYF.

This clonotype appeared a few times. CDR3 bases: TGCGCCAGCAGCTTTATGGGGGCGGGCGAGCAGTACTTC. Protein: CASSFMGAGEQYF. The chain links TRBV5-1 to TRBJ2-7; D might be TRBD1 (6 bases). Germline CDR1 reads SGHRS; CDR2 reads YFSETQ. Trimming removed 2 bases at V and 6 bases at J, with 12 bases between. This CDR3 is 13 amino acids long. The variable domain in full, completed from reference TRBV5-1 and TRBJ2-7, reads KAGVTQTPRYLIKTRGQQVTLSCSPISGHRSVSWYQQTPGQGLQFLFEYFSETQRNKGNFPGRFSGRQFSNSRSEMNVSTLELGDSALYLCASSFMGAGEQYFGPGTRLTVT.